The source of this T cell receptor (beta chain) is a study of OX40 agonist ivuxolimab in advanced cancers. In the study overall: Given to patients was ivuxolimab, an agonistic anti-OX40 (CD134) antibody. One patient with hepatocellular carcinoma and two with cutaneous melanoma, three in all, had partial responses.

Of note for this clone: Its antigen remains unidentified.

Findings of the study overall: Part of the nonresponder group also had normalized T-cell clonal expansion that was low.

Germline V gives CDR1 MNHEY, CDR2 SVGAGI. This CDR3 has 13 residues. V was cut by 2 bases and J by 4 bases, with 8 bases left in between. Profiling relied on immunoSEQ multiplex PCR, and the TCRdb table lists in-frame clones only, not all of them. The sample yields around 110,000 clones, about nine tenths seen once. The receptor was isolated from an adult with an advanced solid tumor such as melanoma, head and neck, liver or kidney cancer. The V gene is TRBV6-5, the J gene TRBJ2-5; D possibly matches TRBD1 or TRBD2 (6 bases each). The input for sequencing was CD4+ or CD8+ T cells sorted from blood, taken in a trial of the OX40 agonist ivuxolimab. The CDR3 spells CASSYEGGETQYF. In DNA, the CDR3 is TGTGCCAGCAGTTACGAGGGGGGAGAGACCCAGTACTTC.